The 22 T cell receptor beta chains reported below all come from one sample, sequenced in a study of PD-L1 blockade in urothelial cancer. Here immunoSEQ multiplex PCR was the method, and the copy in TCRdb shows in-frame clones only, minus some. The sample has tens of thousands of clones, around 88% seen once. Noted time point: pretreatment peripheral blood. Source: PBMCs, taken around atezolizumab (anti-PD-L1) treatment. The origin of the receptors is a woman aged 60 to 75 with urothelial cancer.

V gene TRBV4-3 combines with J gene TRBJ2-7; 11 nucleotides match TRBD1. The V segment lost 1 base and the J segment 4 bases; nucleotides outside the gene matches: 3. Germline CDR1 and CDR2: LGHNA and YSLEER. CDR3 size: 15 residues. CDR3 coding DNA: TGCGCCAGCAGCCAAGCCCGGGACAGGGGGTACGAGCAGTACTTC. Translated, it gives CASSQARDRGYEQYF.

This chain uses TRBV11-3 with TRBJ2-1, with unresolved D. Germline V CDR1 and CDR2: SGHNT, YENEEA. V lost 1 base and J 9 bases, leaving 13 bases between the germline ends. There are 14 residues in the CDR3. The CDR3: CASSLGGRSPEQFF. The CDR3 nucleotides read TGTGCCAGCAGCTTAGGTGGCAGGTCCCCTGAGCAGTTCTTC.

The V and J genes are TRBV19 and TRBJ2-7; weak D call: TRBD2 (6 bases). CDR1 is LNHDA and CDR2 is SQIVND in the germline V gene (reference sequence). With 3 bases removed from V and 2 bases from J, the gap between germline ends came to 8 bases. The CDR3 has 13 residues. The CDR3 DNA reads as TGTGCCAGTAGTATGTGGGGGGCCTACGAGCAGTACTTC. Its protein product is CASSMWGAYEQYF. Drawing the rest from reference TRBV19 and TRBJ2-7, the complete variable domain is DGGITQSPKYLFRKEGQNVTLSCEQNLNHDAMYWYRQDPGQGLRLIYYSQIVNDFQKGDIAEGYSVSREKKESFPLTVTSAQKNPTAFYLCASSMWGAYEQYFGPGTRLTVT.

This clone has just one count. The chain combines TRBV4-3 with TRBJ2-1; D is unclear. This CDR3 has 12 amino acids. V gave up 0 bases and J gave up 7 bases, with 4 bases separating them. Per germline, CDR1 LGHNA and CDR2 YSLEER. The CDR3 DNA reads as TGCGCCAGCAGCCAAGATATGAATGAGCAGTTCTTC. Encoded protein: CASSQDMNEQFF.

This chain links TRBV19 with TRBJ1-1; perhaps TRBD1 as D (6 bases). CDR1 is LNHDA and CDR2 is SQIVND in the germline V gene (reference sequence). This CDR3 is built from 12 residues. Between the trimmed V and J ends, which lost 8 bases and 5 bases, there was a span of 12 bases. In nucleotides, the CDR3 is TGTGCCAGTGCAGGGGTAAGGACTGAAGCTTTCTTT. It is translated as CASAGVRTEAFF.

CDR3 sequence: CASSQNAASEAFF. CDR3 nucleotide sequence: TGCGCCAGCAGCCAAAATGCAGCGTCTGAAGCTTTCTTT. The chain uses TRBV4-3 and TRBJ1-1; no definite D call. Germline lookup yields CDR1 LGHNA and CDR2 YSLEER. V shed 2 bases and J shed 6 bases, with 10 bases lying between them. CDR3 length: 13 residues.

The chain couples TRBV7-8 to TRBJ1-4; D unresolved. Per the germline V gene, CDR1 is SGHVS and CDR2 is FQNEAQ. The V gene lost 5 bases and the J gene lost 0 bases, with 22 bases spanning the gap. This CDR3 is 19 amino acids long. CDR3 in DNA: TGTGCCAGCAGCACCGCCCCACTAGGGAGGGAGGCAACTAATGAAAAACTGTTTTTT. Residues: CASSTAPLGREATNEKLFF.

This chain connects TRBV28 to TRBJ2-3; 7 bases fit TRBD2. This CDR3 contains 15 residues. V was pared by 3 bases and J by 2 bases, with 5 bases of the junction left unmatched. Germline loops: CDR1 MDHEN, CDR2 SYDVKM. CDR3 bases: TGTGCCAGCAGTTTTGGCGGGAGTGACACAGATACGCAGTATTTT. Translating it yields CASSFGGSDTDTQYF.

The chain has TRBV19 and TRBJ1-5; 10 positions agree with TRBD1. The CDR3 has 17 residues. Germline V lookup: CDR1 LNHDA, CDR2 SQIVND (reference sequence). V shed 8 bases and J 2 bases; nucleotides not matched to a gene: 12. DNA for the CDR3: TGTGCCAGTGCGATCCGGGACAGGGGATCGGGCAATCAGCCCCAGCATTTT. The encoded protein is CASAIRDRGSGNQPQHF.

The rearrangement uses TRBV5-3 and TRBJ1-2; D not resolved. TRBV5-3 is filed as an ORF, its function uncertain. The CDR3 is made up of 14 amino acids. Trimming pared 0 bases from V and 2 bases from J, leaving 8 bases between. CDR3 loop: CARSLGTGNYGYTF. CDR3 in DNA: TGTGCCAGAAGCTTGGGGACGGGGAACTATGGCTACACCTTC.

The chain recombines TRBV4-3 with TRBJ2-5; 7 positions match TRBD2. This CDR3 has 17 residues. Germline-derived CDR1 and CDR2 are LGHNA and YSLEER. After removal of 4 bases from V and 4 bases from J, the junction contained 15 bases not matched to a gene. As DNA, the CDR3 is TGCGCCAGCAGCCGACTCCTAGCGGACCCGACCGCAGAGACCCAGTACTTC. Protein product: CASSRLLADPTAETQYF.

The chain employs TRBV5-1 and TRBJ2-7, with TRBD1 matching over 8 bases. Germline V lookup: CDR1 SGHRS, CDR2 YFSETQ. There are 14 residues in the CDR3. Germline trimming cut 0 bases from V and 4 bases from J; bases unmatched to any gene: 3. The CDR3 DNA sequence: TGCGCCAGCAGCTTGGACAGGGGGTCTTACGAGCAGTACTTC. This sequence encodes CASSLDRGSYEQYF.

In this sample, this clone turned up a few times. The V and J genes are TRBV4-3 and TRBJ1-1, with TRBD1 identical over 7 bases. Unmatched junction bases numbered 6, after V lost 0 bases and J lost 8 bases. Germline values: CDR1 LGHNA, CDR2 YSLEER. This CDR3 has 14 amino acids. The CDR3 sequence: CASSQDDRVAEAFF. The CDR3 region has the DNA TGCGCCAGCAGCCAAGATGACAGGGTTGCCGAAGCTTTCTTT.

The V and J genes are TRBV6-6 and TRBJ1-2; D unresolved. This CDR3 has 16 residues. Germline lookup yields CDR1 MNHNY and CDR2 SVGAGI (reference sequence). Trimming cost V 5 bases and J 9 bases, with 25 bases left between them. This chain's CDR3 is CASSPQDYENLNSYTF. DNA of the CDR3: TGTGCCAGCAGTCCGCAGGACTATGAAAACCTTAATAGCTACACCTTC.

J is TRBJ1-2 and V is TRBV7-8; 7 bases map to TRBD1. The CDR3 totals 16 residues. Germline trimming cut 4 bases from V and 7 bases from J; bases unmatched to any gene: 15. Germline CDR1 reads SGHVS; CDR2 reads FQNEAQ. DNA of the CDR3: TGTGCCAGCAGCTCACGAGGGGGGAAGGGGGCGCTTGGCTACACCTTC. It specifies CASSSRGGKGALGYTF. Variable domain in full (rest from reference TRBV7-8 and TRBJ1-2): GAGVSQSPRYKVAKRGQDVALRCDPISGHVSLFWYQQALGQGPEFLTYFQNEAQLDKSGLPSDRFFAERPEGSVSTLKIQRTQQEDSAVYLCASSSRGGKGALGYTFGSGTRLTVV.

The rearrangement links TRBV7-8 to TRBJ2-7, with D unclear. This CDR3 is built from 14 residues. Germline assignment: CDR1 SGHVS and CDR2 FQNEAQ. V was clipped by 1 base and J by 4 bases, with 11 bases between them. DNA of the CDR3: TGTGCCAGCAGCTTAGGCGGTCTGTTGTACGAGCAGTACTTC. Translating gives CASSLGGLLYEQYF.

The chain recombines TRBV13 with TRBJ1-2, with 8 bases identical to TRBD1. The germline V gene has CDR1 PRHDT and CDR2 FYEKMQ (reference sequence). This CDR3 contains 17 residues. Germline trimming cut 4 bases from V and 1 base from J; bases unmatched to any gene: 11. CDR3: CASSSQLGTGLNYGYTF. CDR3 in DNA: TGTGCCAGCAGCTCCCAGTTGGGGACAGGTCTTAACTATGGCTACACCTTC.

The chain recombines TRBV4-3 with TRBJ2-7; D uncertain. CDR1 and CDR2 from the germline V gene are LGHNA and YSLEER. V was clipped by 4 bases and J by 3 bases, with 10 bases between them. This CDR3 has 13 amino acids. The CDR3 loop reads CASSRQVYYEQYF. CDR3 nucleotides: TGCGCCAGCAGCCGGCAGGTCTACTACGAGCAGTACTTC.

This rearrangement joins TRBV2 to TRBJ1-4; 10 bases line up with TRBD1. This CDR3 comprises 14 residues. Trimming removed 10 bases from V and 6 bases from J; junction bases left unmatched: 8. CDR1 and CDR2 from the germline V gene are SNHLY and FYNNEI. CDR3 region: CATQFDRGHEKLFF. The CDR3 nucleotides are TGTGCCACCCAATTCGACAGGGGGCATGAAAAACTGTTTTTT.

J is TRBJ2-5 and V is TRBV6-6; 7 bases fit TRBD2. In germline, CDR1 is MNHNY, CDR2 SVGAGI (reference sequence). The V segment lost 2 bases and the J segment 5 bases; nucleotides outside the gene matches: 8. The CDR3 has 15 residues. CDR3 in amino acids: CASSYRGSLGETQYF. The CDR3 bases are TGTGCCAGCAGTTACCGCGGGAGTCTTGGGGAGACCCAGTACTTC.

The chain joins TRBV5-5 to TRBJ2-2; TRBD1 matches at 7 bases. CDR1 and CDR2 (germline): SGHKS, YYEKEE (reference sequence). Unmatched junction bases numbered 10, after V lost 0 bases and J lost 8 bases. The CDR3 consists of 16 residues. The CDR3 region is CASSLEPAGGLGELFF. Written as DNA, the CDR3 is TGTGCCAGCAGCTTGGAACCAGCAGGGGGTCTTGGGGAGCTGTTTTTT. The variable domain in full, completed from reference TRBV5-5 and TRBJ2-2, reads DAGVTQSPTHLIKTRGQQVTLRCSPISGHKSVSWYQQVLGQGPQFIFQYYEKEERGRGNFPDRFSARQFPNYSSELNVNALLLGDSALYLCASSLEPAGGLGELFFGEGSRLTVL.

This clone was observed a single time. The chain has TRBV25-1 and TRBJ1-2; D might be TRBD1 (5 bases). The CDR3 contains 13 residues. Germline lookup yields CDR1 MGHDK and CDR2 SYGVNS. Between the trimmed V and J ends, which lost 10 bases and 4 bases, there was a span of 16 bases. The DNA for the CDR3 is TGTGCCACCCAGGGTGAACGTGTCTATGGCTACACCTTC. Amino acid sequence: CATQGERVYGYTF.